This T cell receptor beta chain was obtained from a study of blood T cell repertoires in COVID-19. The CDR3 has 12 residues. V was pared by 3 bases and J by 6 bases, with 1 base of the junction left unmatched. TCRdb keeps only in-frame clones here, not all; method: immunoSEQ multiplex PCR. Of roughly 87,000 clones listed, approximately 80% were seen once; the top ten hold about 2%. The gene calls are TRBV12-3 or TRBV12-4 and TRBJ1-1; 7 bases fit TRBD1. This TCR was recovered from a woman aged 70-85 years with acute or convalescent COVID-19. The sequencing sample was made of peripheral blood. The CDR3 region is CASSFGTAEAFF. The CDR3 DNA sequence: TGTGCCAGCAGTTTCGGGACAGCTGAAGCTTTCTTT.